The entry below gives a single TCR beta chain sequence along with its context. The antigen is not known. Donors were healthy HIV-negative adults without recent acute infections or vaccinations. Nashville, Tennessee was home to all donors, each a Caucasian adult. The data derive from a study of shared clonotypes between healthy human individuals. This CDR3 region has 12 residues. Trimming shortened V by 0 bases and J by 5 bases, and 4 bases separated the two germline ends. TCRdb keeps only in-frame clones here, not all; method: immunoSEQ multiplex PCR. The sample records about 670,000 clones, 72% being singletons. Whole-study results and caveats: Clonotype sharing among donors likely depends on sequencing depth. Sampling covered blood only; tissue repertoires likely differ.

The TCR sequence derives from a woman in her 30s in good health. Sequenced material: memory CD4+ T cells sorted from blood. Noted subset: CD45RA-negative fraction. The rearrangement uses TRBV23-1 and TRBJ1-1; D is uncertain. TRBV23-1 falls under the ORF class, with uncertain function. The CDR3 DNA sequence: TGCGCCAGCAGTCAATCTAAGACTGAAGCTTTCTTT. Amino acids: CASSQSKTEAFF.